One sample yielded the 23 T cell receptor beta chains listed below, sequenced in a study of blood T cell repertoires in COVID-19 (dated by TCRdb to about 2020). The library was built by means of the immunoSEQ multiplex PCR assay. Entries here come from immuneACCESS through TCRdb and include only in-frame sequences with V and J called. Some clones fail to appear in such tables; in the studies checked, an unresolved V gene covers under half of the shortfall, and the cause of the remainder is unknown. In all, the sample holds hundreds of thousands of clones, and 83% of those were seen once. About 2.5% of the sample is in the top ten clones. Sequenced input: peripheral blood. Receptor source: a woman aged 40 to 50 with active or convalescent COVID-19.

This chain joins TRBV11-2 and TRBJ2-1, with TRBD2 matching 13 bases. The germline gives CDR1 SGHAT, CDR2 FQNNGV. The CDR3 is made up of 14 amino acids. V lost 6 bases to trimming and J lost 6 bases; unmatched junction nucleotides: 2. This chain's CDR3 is CASSTSGRANEQFF. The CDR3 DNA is TGTGCCAGCAGTACTAGCGGGAGGGCCAATGAGCAGTTCTTC.

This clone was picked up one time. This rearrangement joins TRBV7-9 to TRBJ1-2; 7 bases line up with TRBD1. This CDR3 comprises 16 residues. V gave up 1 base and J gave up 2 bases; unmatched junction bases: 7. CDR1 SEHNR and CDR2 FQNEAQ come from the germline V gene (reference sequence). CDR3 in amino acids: CASSLESVGQNYGYTF. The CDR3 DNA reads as TGTGCCAGCAGCTTAGAGTCCGTGGGACAGAACTATGGCTACACCTTC.

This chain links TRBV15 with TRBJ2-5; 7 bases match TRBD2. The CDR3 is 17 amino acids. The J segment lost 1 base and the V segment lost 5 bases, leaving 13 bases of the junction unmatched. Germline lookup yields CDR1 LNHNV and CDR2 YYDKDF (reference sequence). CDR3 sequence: CATSRGEAGEFQETQYF. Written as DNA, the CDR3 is TGTGCCACCAGCCGGGGGGAGGCGGGAGAGTTCCAAGAGACCCAGTACTTC.

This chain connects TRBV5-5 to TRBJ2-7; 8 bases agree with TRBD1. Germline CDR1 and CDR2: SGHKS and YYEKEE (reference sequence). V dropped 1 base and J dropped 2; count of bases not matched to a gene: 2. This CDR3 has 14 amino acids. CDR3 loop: CASSLQTGAYEQYF. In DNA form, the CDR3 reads TGTGCCAGCAGCTTGCAGACAGGGGCCTACGAGCAGTACTTC.

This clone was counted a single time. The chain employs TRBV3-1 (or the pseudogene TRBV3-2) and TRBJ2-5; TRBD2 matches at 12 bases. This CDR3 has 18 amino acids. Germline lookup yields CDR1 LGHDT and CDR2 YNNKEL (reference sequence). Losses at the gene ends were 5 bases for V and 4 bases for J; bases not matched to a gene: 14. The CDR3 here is CASSTRTSGAVEGETQYF. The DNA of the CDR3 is TGTGCCAGCAGCACCCGGACTAGCGGGGCGGTTGAAGGAGAGACCCAGTACTTC.

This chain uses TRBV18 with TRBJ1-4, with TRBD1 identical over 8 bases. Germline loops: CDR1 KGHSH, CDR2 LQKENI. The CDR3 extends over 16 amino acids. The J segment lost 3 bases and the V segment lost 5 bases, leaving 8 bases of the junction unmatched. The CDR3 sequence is CASSSLLGQANEKLFF. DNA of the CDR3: TGTGCCAGCTCATCCCTCCTGGGACAGGCTAATGAAAAACTGTTTTTT.

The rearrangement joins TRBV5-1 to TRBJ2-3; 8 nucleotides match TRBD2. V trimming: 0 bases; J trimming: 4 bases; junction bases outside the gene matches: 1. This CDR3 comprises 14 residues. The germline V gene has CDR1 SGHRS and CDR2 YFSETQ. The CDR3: CASSLEGLADTQYF. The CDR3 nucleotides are TGCGCCAGCAGCTTGGAGGGACTAGCAGATACGCAGTATTTT.

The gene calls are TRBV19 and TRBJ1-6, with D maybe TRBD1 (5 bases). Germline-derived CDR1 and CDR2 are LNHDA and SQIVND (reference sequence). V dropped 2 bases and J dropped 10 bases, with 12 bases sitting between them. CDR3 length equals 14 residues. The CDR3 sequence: CASSISTRASPLHF. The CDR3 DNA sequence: TGTGCCAGTAGTATATCTACCAGGGCCTCACCCCTCCACTTT.

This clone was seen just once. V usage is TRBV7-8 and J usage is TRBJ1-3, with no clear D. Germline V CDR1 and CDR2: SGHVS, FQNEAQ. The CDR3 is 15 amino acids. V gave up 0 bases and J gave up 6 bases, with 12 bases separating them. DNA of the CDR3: TGTGCCAGCAGCTTAGCGCTTCGAGACACAAACACCATATATTTT. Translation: CASSLALRDTNTIYF.

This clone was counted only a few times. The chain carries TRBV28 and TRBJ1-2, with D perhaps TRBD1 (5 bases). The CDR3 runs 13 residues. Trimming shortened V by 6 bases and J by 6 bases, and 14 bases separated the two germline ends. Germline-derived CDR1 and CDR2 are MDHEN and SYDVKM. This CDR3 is CASSVGTVNGYTF. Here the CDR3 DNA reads TGTGCCAGCAGCGTGGGGACTGTTAATGGCTACACCTTC.

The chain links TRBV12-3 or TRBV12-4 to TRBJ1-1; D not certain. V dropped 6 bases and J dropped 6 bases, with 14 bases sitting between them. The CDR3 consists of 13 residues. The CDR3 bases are TGTGCCAGCAGCTCCCCGGGAGCCGCTGAAGCTTTCTTT. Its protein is CASSSPGAAEAFF.

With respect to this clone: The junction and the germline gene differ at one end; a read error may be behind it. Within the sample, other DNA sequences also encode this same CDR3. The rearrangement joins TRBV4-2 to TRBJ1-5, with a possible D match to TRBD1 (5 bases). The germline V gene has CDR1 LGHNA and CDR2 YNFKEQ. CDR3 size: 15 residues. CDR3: CASSQDWTSNQPQHF. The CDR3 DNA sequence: TGTGCCAGCAGCCAAGATTGGACAAGCAATCAGCCTCAGCATTTT.

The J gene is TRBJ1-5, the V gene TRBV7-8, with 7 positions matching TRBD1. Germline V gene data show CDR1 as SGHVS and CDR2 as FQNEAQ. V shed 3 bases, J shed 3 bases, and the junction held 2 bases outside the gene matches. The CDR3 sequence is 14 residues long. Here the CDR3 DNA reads TGTGCCAGCAGCTTGGACAGGTTCAATCAGCCCCAGCATTTT. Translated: CASSLDRFNQPQHF.

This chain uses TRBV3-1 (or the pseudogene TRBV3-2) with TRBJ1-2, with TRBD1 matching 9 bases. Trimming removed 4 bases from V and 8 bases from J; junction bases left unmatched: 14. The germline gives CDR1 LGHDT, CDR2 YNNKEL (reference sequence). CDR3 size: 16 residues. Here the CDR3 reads CASSPGPGQGNRGYTF. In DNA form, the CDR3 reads TGTGCCAGCAGCCCTGGACCGGGACAGGGAAATCGGGGCTACACCTTC.

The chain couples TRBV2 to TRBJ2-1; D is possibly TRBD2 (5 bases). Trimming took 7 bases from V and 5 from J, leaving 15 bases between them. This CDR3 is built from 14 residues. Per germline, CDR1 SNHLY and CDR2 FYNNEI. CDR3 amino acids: CASNKERFNNEQFF. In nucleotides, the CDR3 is TGTGCCAGCAACAAAGAGCGGTTCAACAATGAGCAGTTCTTC.

CDR3 coding DNA: TGCGCCAGCAGTTCCGGACTTCGTTCGGATGAAAAACTGTTTTTT. Protein: CASSSGLRSDEKLFF. The chain recombines TRBV5-1 with TRBJ1-4; D call uncertain. Germline CDR1 is SGHRS and CDR2 is YFSETQ. The CDR3 consists of 15 residues. Trimming pared 5 bases from V and 6 bases from J, leaving 17 bases between.

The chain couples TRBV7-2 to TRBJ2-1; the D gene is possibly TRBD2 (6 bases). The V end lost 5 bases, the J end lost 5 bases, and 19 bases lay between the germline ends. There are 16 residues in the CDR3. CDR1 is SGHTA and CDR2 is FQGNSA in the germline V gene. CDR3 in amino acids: CASSPQAGDFHNEQFF. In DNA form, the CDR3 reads TGTGCCAGCAGCCCTCAGGCTGGGGACTTCCACAATGAGCAGTTCTTC.

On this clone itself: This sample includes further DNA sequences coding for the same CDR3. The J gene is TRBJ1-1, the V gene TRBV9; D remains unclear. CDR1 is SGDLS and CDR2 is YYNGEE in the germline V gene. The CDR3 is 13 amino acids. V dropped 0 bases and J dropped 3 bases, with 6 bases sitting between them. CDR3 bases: TGTGCCAGCAGCGTAGATCGGTACACTGAAGCTTTCTTT. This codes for CASSVDRYTEAFF.

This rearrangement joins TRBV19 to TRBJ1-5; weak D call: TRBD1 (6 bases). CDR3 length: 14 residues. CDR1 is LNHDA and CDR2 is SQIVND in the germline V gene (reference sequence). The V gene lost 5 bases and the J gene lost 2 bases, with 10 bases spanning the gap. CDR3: CASSAGAGNQPQHF. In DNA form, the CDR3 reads TGTGCCAGTAGTGCAGGGGCTGGCAATCAGCCCCAGCATTTT.

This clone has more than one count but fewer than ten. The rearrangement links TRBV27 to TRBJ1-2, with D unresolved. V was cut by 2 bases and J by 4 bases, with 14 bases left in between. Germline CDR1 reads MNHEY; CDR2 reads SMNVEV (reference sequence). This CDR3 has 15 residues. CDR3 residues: CASSLEGRFSYGYTF. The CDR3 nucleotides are TGTGCCAGCAGTTTAGAGGGAAGATTCTCCTATGGCTACACCTTC.

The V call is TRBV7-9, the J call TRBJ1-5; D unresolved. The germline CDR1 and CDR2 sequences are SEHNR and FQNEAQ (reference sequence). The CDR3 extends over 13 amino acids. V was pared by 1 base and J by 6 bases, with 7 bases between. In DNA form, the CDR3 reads TGTGCCAGCAGCTTAGATCGGAGTCAGCCCCAGCATTTT. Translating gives CASSLDRSQPQHF.

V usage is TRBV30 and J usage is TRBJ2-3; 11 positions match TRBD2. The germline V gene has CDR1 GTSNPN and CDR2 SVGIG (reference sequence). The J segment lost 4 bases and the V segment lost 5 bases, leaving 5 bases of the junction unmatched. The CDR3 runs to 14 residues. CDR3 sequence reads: CAWELAGGSDTQYF. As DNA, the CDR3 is TGTGCCTGGGAGCTAGCGGGGGGTTCAGATACGCAGTATTTT.

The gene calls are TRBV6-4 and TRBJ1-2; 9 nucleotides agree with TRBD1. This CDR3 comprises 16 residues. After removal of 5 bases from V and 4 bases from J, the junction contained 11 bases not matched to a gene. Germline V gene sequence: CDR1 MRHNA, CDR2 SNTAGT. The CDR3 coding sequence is TGTGCCAGCAGTAGACCCAGGGACAGGGCAAGCTATGGCTACACCTTC. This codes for CASSRPRDRASYGYTF.